The sequence of this T cell receptor (beta chain) was determined in a study of vaccination effects on CD4 cells after COVID-19. Notes on the study in general: There was marked clonal contraction among infection- and vaccine-induced clones late after vaccination.

The CDR3 length is 12 residues. V dropped 6 bases and J dropped 12 bases, with 15 bases sitting between them. On this clone: The antigen is undetermined.

Clones were sequenced by immunoSEQ multiplex PCR, and TCRdb holds only the in-frame ones, with some missing. The data show 26,000 or so clones, around 82% seen once. ViraFEST assay sequencing came after antigen-specific CD4+ T cells were expanded with viral peptide pools. Upon completion of more than 9 days in culture, CD4+ T cells were isolated. The individual was infected with SARS-CoV-2 between March and December 2020, as confirmed by PCR. IL-2 medium supplanted half the medium on days 3 and 7. The chain employs TRBV12-3 or TRBV12-4 and TRBJ2-1; the D gene is possibly TRBD2 (5 bases). The clonotype was recovered from a human donor who had a prior SARS-CoV-2 infection. The sequencing used CD4+ T cells from PBMCs cultured with HCoV-NL63 spike peptides, collected before COVID-19 vaccination. CDR3 region: CASRRGPVGQFF. CDR3 DNA: TGTGCCAGCAGGCGAGGGCCGGTTGGGCAGTTCTTC.